The next 15 T cell receptor beta chains were all read from a single sample in a study of T cells in Graves' hyperthyroidism and ophthalmopathy. Amplification targeted TCR beta CDR3 regions from RNA transcripts. TCR CDR3 regions were first amplified by RT-PCR with HTBI primers. In TCRdb, the multiplex PCR reads were re-called with MiXCR into one record per CDR3 protein. The profile shows around 530,000 distinct CDR3 sequences, approximately 17% of them singletons. The sequencing sample was made of blood. The receptors originated from a woman aged 18-29 years with Graves' ophthalmopathy.

In this sample, this clonotype turned up many times. The chain combines TRBV28 with TRBJ1-4; D is unresolved. Deletions cut 2 bases from V and 0 bases from J, with 4 bases between. This CDR3 contains 14 residues. The germline CDR1 and CDR2 sequences are MDHEN and SYDVKM. CDR3: CASSLASTNEKLFF. The DNA of the CDR3 is TGTGCCAGCAGTTTAGCATCAACTAATGAAAAACTGTTTTTT.

This chain links TRBV19 with TRBJ1-1; D unclear. The V end was cut by 3 bases, the J end by 4 bases, with 9 bases between. Germline V gene data show CDR1 as LNHDA and CDR2 as SQIVND (reference sequence). CDR3 size: 13 residues. The CDR3 reads CASSIGLTTEAFF. DNA of the CDR3: TGTGCCAGTAGTATCGGACTGACCACTGAAGCTTTCTTT.

The chain recombines TRBV29-1 with TRBJ2-7, with a tentative D call TRBD1 (6 bases). V was trimmed by 4 bases and J by 3 bases, leaving 10 bases between them. This CDR3 is built from 12 residues. Germline V gene lookup returns CDR1 SQVTM and CDR2 ANQGSEA. For the CDR3, the DNA is TGCAGCGTTGGGGGACAAAGCTACGAGCAGTACTTC. It yields the protein CSVGGQSYEQYF.

This clonotype was observed a handful of times. This sequence joins TRBV6-1 and TRBJ1-2; the match to TRBD1 covers 9 bases. CDR3 length: 15 residues. J was trimmed by 4 bases and V by 8 bases; bases with no gene match: 11. Germline V gene sequence: CDR1 MNHNS, CDR2 SASEGT. The DNA for the CDR3 is TGTGCCAGCGGAGACGGGACAGGGACATCCTATGGCTACACCTTC. Residues: CASGDGTGTSYGYTF.

This clonotype was detected many times. The rearrangement links TRBV3-1 to TRBJ2-7, with no clear D. V was trimmed by 1 base and J by 5 bases, leaving 12 bases between them. The CDR3 length is 14 residues. Germline lookup yields CDR1 LGHDT and CDR2 YNNKEL (reference sequence). CDR3: CASSQGVIRDEQYF. The CDR3 bases are TGTGCCAGCAGCCAAGGTGTCATTAGGGACGAGCAGTACTTC.

Notes on this clonotype: A read error may explain this, as a much larger clone is one base away. This chain connects TRBV6-1 to TRBJ1-5; 7 nucleotides line up with TRBD1. V trimming: 8 bases; J trimming: 4 bases; junction bases outside the gene matches: 2. The CDR3 has 12 amino acids. Germline values: CDR1 MNHNS, CDR2 SASEGT. CDR3 amino acids: CASDRANQPQHF. CDR3 DNA: TGTGCCAGCGACAGGGCGAATCAGCCCCAGCATTTT.

In this sample, this clonotype turned up a few times. DNA for the CDR3: TGCGCCAGCAGCCCGGTCGAATTAGGGGAGCAGTACTTC. Translated, it gives CASSPVELGEQYF. The V call is TRBV5-1, the J call TRBJ2-7; unclear D gene. This CDR3 contains 13 residues. V shed 4 bases and J shed 7 bases, with 15 bases lying between them. From germline, CDR1 is SGHRS and CDR2 YFSETQ.

This clonotype was detected ten times or more. V is TRBV20-1 and J is TRBJ2-3, with 8 bases identical to TRBD2. Germline V CDR1 and CDR2: DFQATT, SNEGSKA (reference sequence). The CDR3 totals 16 residues. Losses at the gene ends were 5 bases for V and 4 bases for J; bases not matched to a gene: 14. CDR3 bases: TGCAGTGCTGAATCCCCCGGGACTAGAGCCTCAGATACGCAGTATTTT. It encodes CSAESPGTRASDTQYF.

This clonotype was found many times. This CDR3 reads CASSARAGPGVETQYF. The CDR3, as DNA: TGTGCCAGCAGCGCCCGAGCCGGGCCGGGCGTAGAGACCCAGTACTTC. The chain employs TRBV11-2 and TRBJ2-5; D is unresolved. V lost 5 bases to trimming and J lost 4 bases, with 20 bases between them. Germline loops: CDR1 SGHAT, CDR2 FQNNGV. This CDR3 is built from 16 residues.

The chain uses TRBV12-3 or TRBV12-4 and TRBJ2-1; TRBD1 matches 7 bases. The trim removed 5 bases at V and 2 bases at J, leaving 12 bases unmatched. The CDR3 covers 17 residues. The CDR3 spells CASSRPPTGSAYNEQFF. CDR3 DNA sequence: TGTGCCAGCAGTCGGCCTCCGACAGGGTCAGCCTACAATGAGCAGTTCTTC.

This clonotype occurred many times. The V call is TRBV12-3 or TRBV12-4, the J call TRBJ1-2, with TRBD1 matching 8 bases. The junction had 8 bases not matched to a gene; V was cut back by 1 base and J by 7 bases. CDR3 length: 15 amino acids. The CDR3 protein is CASSLEVTGVVGYTF. DNA of the CDR3: TGTGCCAGCAGTTTAGAGGTGACAGGGGTTGTTGGCTACACCTTC.

As regards this clonotype: This may stem from a read error, because a much larger clone lies one nucleotide away. The chain recombines TRBV7-8 with TRBJ2-3, with 7 positions matching TRBD1. The CDR3 contains 14 residues. Germline assignment: CDR1 SGHVS and CDR2 FQNEAQ. CDR3 region: CAGSARQGADTQYF. CDR3 in DNA: TGTGCCGGCAGCGCAAGACAGGGCGCAGATACGCAGTATTTT. The variable domain in full, with the rest retrieved from reference TRBV7-8 and TRBJ2-3, is GAGVSQSPRYKVAKRGQDVALRCDPISGHVSLFWYQQALGQGPEFLTYFQNEAQLDKSGLPSDRFFAERPEGSVSTLKIQRTQQEDSAVYLCAGSARQGADTQYFGPGTRLTVL.

This clonotype showed up many times. The DNA for the CDR3 is TGTGCCAGCAGCTTAGAATGGTTTGGCGGGGAGCAGTACTTC. This translates into CASSLEWFGGEQYF. The rearrangement uses TRBV7-2 and TRBJ2-7; D perhaps matches TRBD2 (5 bases). The CDR3 contains 14 residues. Between the trimmed V and J ends, which lost 1 base and 7 bases, there was a span of 14 bases. Per germline, CDR1 SGHTA and CDR2 FQGNSA.

CDR3 in DNA: TGTGCCAGTAGTATCCCAGGGCGGTTGCGGGAGGCCCAGTACTTC. As protein: CASSIPGRLREAQYF. The genes are TRBV19 and TRBJ2-5; the match to TRBD2 covers 8 bases. Looked up from germline, CDR1 is LNHDA and CDR2 is SQIVND (reference sequence). The CDR3 is made up of 15 amino acids. J gave up 9 bases and V 3 bases, and 12 bases lay outside the gene matches.

Only a few counts were recorded for this clonotype. The chain is built from TRBV24-1 and TRBJ2-3; no firm D call. The ends were cut back, 3 bases at V and 2 bases at J, with 8 bases in the middle. Germline assignment: CDR1 KGHDR and CDR2 SFDVKD. The CDR3 has 14 amino acids. The CDR3 sequence is CATSDGRSTDTQYF. CDR3 DNA: TGTGCCACCAGTGATGGCAGGTCCACAGATACGCAGTATTTT.